This T cell receptor (beta chain) was captured in a study of OX40 agonist ivuxolimab in advanced cancers. Study context: The study treated patients with ivuxolimab, an agonistic anti-OX40 (CD134) antibody.

Note on this clone: Antigen unknown.

Profiled with immunoSEQ multiplex PCR; TCRdb holds only in-frame clones, not every one. This table holds approximately 76,000 clones, about 89% found once. General study points: Certain nonresponding patients likewise had low normalized T-cell clonal expansion. Both blood CD4+ and CD8+ T cells showed clonal growth by week 6 at 0.1 to 3.0 mg/kg.

This CDR3 region has 14 residues. Per germline, CDR1 MDHEN and CDR2 SYDVKM. V lost 3 bases and J lost 2; bases outside the gene matches: 4. The rearrangement uses TRBV28 and TRBJ2-7, with TRBD1 matching over 7 bases. The TCR sequence derives from an adult with an advanced solid tumor such as melanoma, head and neck, liver or kidney cancer. This material consisted of CD4+ or CD8+ T cells sorted from blood, taken in a trial of the OX40 agonist ivuxolimab. CDR3 region: CASSLTGPAYEQYF. CDR3 bases: TGTGCCAGCAGTTTGACAGGGCCCGCCTACGAGCAGTACTTC.